The 20 T cell receptor beta chains below come from one sample, sequenced in a study of OX40 agonist ivuxolimab in advanced cancers. The repertoire was sequenced with immunoSEQ multiplex PCR; TCRdb's copy has only in-frame clones and lacks some. The sample has fewer than 65,000 clones, roughly 90% seen once. Specimen: CD4+ or CD8+ T cells sorted from blood, collected in a trial of the OX40 agonist ivuxolimab. Receptors were obtained from an adult with an advanced solid tumor such as melanoma, head and neck, liver or kidney cancer.

The chain couples TRBV2 to TRBJ1-2, with D possibly matching TRBD1 (6 bases). CDR3 size: 14 residues. The V gene lost 6 bases and the J gene lost 2 bases, with 13 bases spanning the gap. Looked up from germline, CDR1 is SNHLY and CDR2 is FYNNEI. DNA for the CDR3: TGTGCCAGCAGCCAGATACAGGGAAACTATGGCTACACCTTC. This encodes CASSQIQGNYGYTF.

This rearrangement joins TRBV25-1 to TRBJ2-7; D uncertain. Trimming shortened V by 3 bases and J by 3 bases, and 3 bases separated the two germline ends. The germline V gene has CDR1 MGHDK and CDR2 SYGVNS. The CDR3 consists of 11 residues. The CDR3 here is CASSDFYEQYF. CDR3 DNA sequence: TGTGCCAGCAGTGACTTCTACGAGCAGTACTTC.

This clone was seen only a few times. This chain connects TRBV28 to TRBJ2-2; D ambiguous. Trimming shortened V by 3 bases and J by 4 bases, and 9 bases separated the two germline ends. This CDR3 is 14 amino acids long. Germline V CDR1 and CDR2: MDHEN, SYDVKM. For the CDR3, the DNA is TGTGCCAGCAGTTTGACGGGCCTCACCGGGGAGCTGTTTTTT. Encoded protein: CASSLTGLTGELFF.

The rearrangement joins TRBV7-9 to TRBJ2-3; 12 positions match TRBD2. CDR1 is SEHNR, CDR2 FQNEAQ, per germline (reference sequence). The CDR3 runs to 15 residues. V dropped 4 bases and J dropped 6; count of bases not matched to a gene: 5. CDR3 coding DNA: TGTGCCAGCAGCTCACTAGCGGGAGGTGGTGATACGCAGTATTTT. Its translation: CASSSLAGGGDTQYF. The variable domain in full, completed from reference TRBV7-9 and TRBJ2-3, reads DTGVSQNPRHKITKRGQNVTFRCDPISEHNRLYWYRQTLGQGPEFLTYFQNEAQLEKSRLLSDRFSAERPKGSFSTLEIQRTEQGDSAMYLCASSSLAGGGDTQYFGPGTRLTVL.

This chain links TRBV5-4 with TRBJ2-5, with D uncertain. Germline V lookup: CDR1 SGHNT, CDR2 YYREEE (reference sequence). This CDR3 has 15 amino acids. The V gene lost 0 bases and the J gene lost 4 bases, with 13 bases spanning the gap. CDR3 sequence (DNA): TGTGCCAGCAGCTTGGGGGCAGCCTGGGGAGAGACCCAGTACTTC. Protein sequence: CASSLGAAWGETQYF.

The rearrangement links TRBV25-1 to TRBJ1-5; D not certain. This CDR3 has 12 amino acids. V dropped 3 bases and J dropped 7 bases, with 7 bases sitting between them. Germline values: CDR1 MGHDK, CDR2 SYGVNS. The CDR3 spells CASSDWSQPQHF. The CDR3 nucleotides are TGTGCCAGCAGTGACTGGTCCCAGCCCCAGCATTTT.

The count of this clone is one. This chain joins TRBV5-6 and TRBJ1-1; no reliable D call. The CDR3 runs to 16 residues. V was clipped by 1 base and J by 0 bases, with 13 bases between them. Germline V gene sequence: CDR1 SGHDT, CDR2 YYEEEE. As DNA, the CDR3 is TGTGCCAGCAGCTTGATTACCCAATACATGAACACTGAAGCTTTCTTT. It is translated as CASSLITQYMNTEAFF.

This chain links TRBV11-1 with TRBJ2-7, with D uncertain. V was cut by 5 bases and J by 6 bases, with 17 bases left in between. The germline V gene encodes CDR1 SGHAT and CDR2 FQDESV (reference sequence). CDR3 size: 14 residues. The CDR3 sequence is CASSQGTVPGEQYF. CDR3 sequence (DNA): TGTGCCAGCAGCCAAGGAACAGTCCCGGGCGAGCAGTACTTC.

The chain carries TRBV7-3 and TRBJ2-1; TRBD1 is a possible D gene (6 bases). The ends were cut back, 5 bases at V and 3 bases at J, with 11 bases in the middle. CDR3 size: 14 residues. Germline V gives CDR1 SGHTA, CDR2 FQGTGA. In DNA, the CDR3 is TGTGCCAGCAGCCTCGGACAGATCTACAATGAGCAGTTCTTC. Its translation is CASSLGQIYNEQFF.

This clone was counted once. The chain carries TRBV5-1 and TRBJ2-7, with 8 positions matching TRBD1. Germline V lookup: CDR1 SGHRS, CDR2 YFSETQ. This CDR3 region has 17 residues. The ends lost 4 bases at V and 3 bases at J; junction bases unmatched: 15. CDR3 amino acids: CASSQIPSGQASYEQYF. CDR3 in DNA: TGCGCCAGCAGCCAAATACCCTCGGGACAGGCGAGCTACGAGCAGTACTTC.

The chain employs TRBV27 and TRBJ2-3; either TRBD1 or TRBD2 may fit D (6 bases each). CDR1 and CDR2 from the germline V gene are MNHEY and SMNVEV (reference sequence). V dropped 8 bases and J dropped 2 bases, with 20 bases sitting between them. The CDR3 extends over 16 amino acids. This CDR3 reads CASSGARARNTDTQYF. The DNA of the CDR3 is TGTGCCAGCTCGGGGGCCCGGGCTCGCAACACAGATACGCAGTATTTT.

The rearrangement links TRBV5-6 to TRBJ2-3; possible D gene TRBD2, 6 bases. The CDR3 is 16 residues long. The V end lost 4 bases, the J end lost 4 bases, and 19 bases lay between the germline ends. CDR1 is SGHDT and CDR2 is YYEEEE in the germline V gene. For the CDR3, the DNA is TGTGCCAGCAGCCCTACCTCTGGCGGGAAGGCAGATACGCAGTATTTT. Translated: CASSPTSGGKADTQYF.

This chain connects TRBV20-1 to TRBJ2-7; D not certain. CDR3 length: 11 residues. Between the trimmed V and J ends, which lost 7 bases and 3 bases, there was a span of 10 bases. The germline V gene encodes CDR1 DFQATT and CDR2 SNEGSKA (reference sequence). DNA of the CDR3: TGCAGTGGCAGACTGCGCTACGAGCAGTACTTC. This translates into CSGRLRYEQYF.

V is TRBV9 and J is TRBJ2-6; perhaps TRBD1 as D (5 bases). The V end lost 0 bases, the J end lost 2 bases, and 12 bases lay between the germline ends. CDR3 length: 17 amino acids. CDR1 is SGDLS, CDR2 YYNGEE, per germline. Here the CDR3 DNA reads TGTGCCAGCAGCGTAGCTAGGGGATCTGCTGGGGCCAACGTCCTGACTTTC. Translating gives CASSVARGSAGANVLTF. Combining the CDR3 with reference TRBV9 and TRBJ2-6 gives the whole variable domain DSGVTQTPKHLITATGQRVTLRCSPRSGDLSVYWYQQSLDQGLQFLIQYYNGEERAKGNILERFSAQQFPDLHSELNLSSLELGDSALYFCASSVARGSAGANVLTFGAGSRLTVL.

This clone was counted a few times. The junction and the germline gene differ at one end; a read error may be behind it. This chain connects TRBV29-1 to TRBJ1-4, with 8 bases fitting TRBD1. The V gene's germline CDR1 is SQVTM and CDR2 ANQGSEA. The CDR3 runs 13 residues. The CDR3 here is CSVEDRGDEKLFF. The DNA for the CDR3 is TGCAGCGTCGAAGACAGGGGAGATGAAAAACTGTTTTTT.

This clone appeared a single time. The chain carries TRBV11-2 and TRBJ2-7; 10 bases line up with TRBD2. The germline V gene has CDR1 SGHAT and CDR2 FQNNGV. V gave up 5 bases and J gave up 2 bases; unmatched junction bases: 6. The CDR3 is 15 amino acids. CDR3 sequence (DNA): TGTGCCAGCAGCGGGGGACTAGCGCTTACCTACGAGCAGTACTTC. It specifies CASSGGLALTYEQYF.

V and J are TRBV5-1 and TRBJ2-3; TRBD1 matches 8 bases. With 7 bases clipped from V and 0 bases from J, the junction kept 4 bases outside the gene matches. CDR3 length: 14 residues. Germline V gene sequence: CDR1 SGHRS, CDR2 YFSETQ. In DNA, the CDR3 is TGCGCCAGCGCCCGGGACAGGAGCACAGATACGCAGTATTTT. Translated, it gives CASARDRSTDTQYF.

The chain couples TRBV19 to TRBJ2-2; D uncertain. V was shortened by 4 bases and J by 8 bases, with 8 bases between the two germline ends. Germline CDR1 LNHDA, CDR2 SQIVND (reference sequence). The CDR3 length is 12 residues. As DNA, the CDR3 is TGTGCCAGTAGTACCCGCATGGGGGAGCTGTTTTTT. Amino acids: CASSTRMGELFF.

The chain uses TRBV5-4 and TRBJ1-2; TRBD1 might be the D (6 bases). V was trimmed by 0 bases and J by 5 bases, leaving 11 bases between them. The CDR3 totals 14 residues. Germline CDR1 reads SGHNT; CDR2 reads YYREEE (reference sequence). This CDR3 is CASSLGTEGYGYTF. The CDR3 bases are TGTGCCAGCAGCTTGGGGACAGAAGGATATGGCTACACCTTC.

The genes are TRBV6-5 and TRBJ2-7; TRBD1 agrees at 10 bases. This CDR3 spans 15 amino acids. Germline V gene data show CDR1 as MNHEY and CDR2 as SVGAGI. Germline trimming cut 6 bases from V and 0 bases from J; bases unmatched to any gene: 5. The CDR3 DNA reads as TGTGCCAGCAGCCTGAGGGACAGGGGCTCCTACGAGCAGTACTTC. Encoded protein: CASSLRDRGSYEQYF.